The present TCR beta chain was sequenced within a study of T cell repertoires in cytomegalovirus infection. There are 19 residues in the CDR3. The V segment lost 2 bases and the J segment 4 bases; nucleotides outside the gene matches: 12. In germline, CDR1 is KGHDR, CDR2 SFDVKD. This clonotype was detected only a few times. Its target is unknown. Each CDR3 protein gets one entry after TCRdb re-called the reads with MiXCR. The sample holds 450,000 to 650,000 distinct CDR3 sequences, roughly 43% seen once. V and J are TRBV24-1 and TRBJ2-6; TRBD1 matches at 8 bases. The receptor was isolated from a human donor in good health (CMV status not recorded). Some clones in this sample may be carry-over from other donors' samples. The material was cultured PBMCs, obtained from culture after CMV antigen stimulation. The CDR3 sequence: CATSDYDFRTGTGANVLTF. The DNA for the CDR3 is TGTGCCACCAGTGATTACGACTTTAGGACAGGGACCGGGGCCAACGTCCTGACTTTC.